The entry below describes one T cell receptor (beta chain). This clone's antigen is unknown. No much larger clone is present one base from it, and per-base qualities are unavailable. A single peripheral blood draw of 90 to 150 mL on average was collected from each donor into heparinised tubes. Using a panel that included CD45RO, CCR7, CD25, CD127, CD95 and CD27, naive, central memory, regulatory and stem cell-like memory CD4+ T cells were sorted on a BD FACSAria II. Purity was above 95% for every sorted population. PBMCs were isolated right away by Lymphoprep density gradient centrifugation and were stained directly, without culture. To minimize batch effects, samples were stained and sorted in pairs, one healthy donor with one patient per experiment. The High Capacity cDNA Reverse Transcription Kit was used to reverse transcribe all of the isolated RNA, meaning that expressed TCRB transcripts were what got sequenced. Deep immunoSEQ sequencing was performed on naive, central memory and regulatory T cell samples, with an average of around 3.4 million total reads per sample. After sorted cells were lysed in RLT buffer, RNA was extracted with DNase-treated RNeasy Micro or Mini kits, with the choice depending on cell number. To prevent cross-contamination, each cell subset was processed individually, whereas patient and healthy donor samples were processed jointly. The immunoSEQ multiplex PCR was used to amplify TCRB sequences from cDNA, yielding 87-bp fragments that span the CDR3 region. Amplicons were sequenced on the Illumina HiSeq platform. The source study handled its data this way. PCR bias was computationally corrected using synthetic template baselines, reads within Hamming distance 2 were collapsed, and singletons that could not be merged were discarded. Reads were aligned against IMGT to assign V, D and J genes, CDR3 length and insertions or deletions at six rearrangement sites. Within each subset, clonotype counts were normalized to sorted cell number, after which true diversity and Gini coefficients were computed with the tcR R package. The overlap coefficient, calculated on TCRB nucleotide sequences, was used to quantify repertoire sharing. As a proxy for the pre-selection repertoire, out-of-frame TCRB sequences from naive cells were analyzed. The table comes from immuneACCESS by way of TCRdb, which keeps in-frame sequences with V and J called. Part of the clones is missing from these tables; in studies checked, under half for an unresolved V gene and the rest for unknown reasons. For V, J and clone size, that table is used; D and trimming come from the DNA. This sample has some 290,000 clones in its table, and around 25% of those were observed once. The ten biggest clones cover 0.012% of the sample.

This sample was taken from a study of beta chain features in type 1 diabetes (dated by TCRdb to between 2017 and 2018). The study in broad terms: Patients and healthy donors did not differ in mean age, gender distribution, total cell number or subset yield. A total of about 100,000,000 sorted cells were examined across all samples, and RNA yield correlated strongly with the number of cells per subset. The study compared the TCRB repertoires of sorted circulating CD4+ T cell subsets in recently diagnosed type 1 diabetes patients with those in matched healthy donors. Naive and central memory subsets were obtained from all 30 or so donors, but regulatory and stem cell-like memory subsets were isolated from only 8 patients and roughly eight healthy donors.

Results and caveats for the whole study, not just this receptor: Naive, central memory and regulatory TCRB repertoires appeared to be more alike among patients than among healthy donors. Only small numbers of individuals were included in the HLA sub-analyses, which left unresolved whether HLA type had any influence on TCRB rearrangement. Type 1 diabetes patients showed a moderate but significant shortening of TCRB CDR3 length in all four CD4+ subsets. Fewer insertions and more nucleotide deletions at VDJ recombination sites were observed in patients with type 1 diabetes, implying thymic rearrangement abnormalities. Shorter templates might be favored by PCR, yet because patient and control samples were amplified and corrected together, any such skew would affect both groups equally. Because cDNA was sequenced instead of genomic DNA, activated cells with high expression could be over-represented, although the groups did not differ in activation or CD3 levels.

CDR1 and CDR2 are read off the germline V gene (reference sequence) as SEHNR and FQNEAQ. Trimming costs V 5 bases and J 6 bases, and their ends lie 9 bases apart. Its CDR3 holds 12 amino acids, cysteine through phenylalanine. The DNA shown is the 36-base CDR3, in frame from base 1. The clonotype was recovered from a woman aged 25-40 years with type 1 diabetes. The chain was built from TRBV7-9 and TRBJ2-3; no D segment can be confidently identified. The sample consisted of naive CD4+ T cells from blood. The meaning of the sample's cell subset or site label: true naive CD4+ T cells. The sequenced DNA: TGTGCCAGCAGCCCCCAAGCGGATACGCAGTATTTT. Its protein is CASSPQADTQYF. The CDR3, completed at both ends by the reference TRBV7-9 and TRBJ2-3 genes, gives the full variable domain DTGVSQNPRHKITKRGQNVTFRCDPISEHNRLYWYRQTLGQGPEFLTYFQNEAQLEKSRLLSDRFSAERPKGSFSTLEIQRTEQGDSAMYLCASSPQADTQYFGPGTRLTVL.